What follows are 30 T cell receptor beta chains derived from one specimen sequenced in a study of shared clonotypes between healthy human individuals. Naivety among CD8 cells was defined by CD45RO negativity and positive CCR7 selection, thereby excluding terminally differentiated effector memory CD45RA+ cells. The data were produced by immunoSEQ multiplex PCR, yet TCRdb's version contains in-frame clones alone and is incomplete. The table records about 2.2 million clones, just over 90% of them present only once. The sequencing input was naive CD8+ T cells from PBMCs. Receptors were obtained from a man younger than 30 in good health. Some clones in this sample may be carry-over from other donors' samples.

The rearrangement joins TRBV7-9 to TRBJ2-7; 8 positions agree with TRBD1. Germline lookup yields CDR1 SEHNR and CDR2 FQNEAQ (reference sequence). This CDR3 has 16 residues. V lost 2 bases, J lost 6 bases, and 12 bases stayed unmatched. The CDR3 region is CASSLSPYQGAGEQYF. Here the CDR3 DNA reads TGTGCCAGCAGCTTAAGCCCATATCAGGGGGCTGGCGAGCAGTACTTC.

The chain recombines TRBV9 with TRBJ2-1, with D maybe TRBD2 (6 bases). This CDR3 is built from 18 residues. Deletions cut 0 bases from V and 6 bases from J, with 22 bases between. The germline V gene encodes CDR1 SGDLS and CDR2 YYNGEE. As DNA, the CDR3 is TGTGCCAGCAGCGTAGGACGGGTGGAGGAGGGCCCCATCAATGAGCAGTTCTTC. This gives the protein CASSVGRVEEGPINEQFF.

This clone has just one count. The chain is built from TRBV19 and TRBJ1-1; TRBD1 aligns across 10 bases. With 4 bases clipped from V and 6 bases from J, the junction kept 8 bases outside the gene matches. Germline loops: CDR1 LNHDA, CDR2 SQIVND (reference sequence). The CDR3 spans 15 residues. The CDR3 reads CASSTGQGLGAEAFF. Written as DNA, the CDR3 is TGTGCCAGTAGTACGGGACAGGGGCTAGGGGCTGAAGCTTTCTTT.

The V and J genes are TRBV25-1 and TRBJ1-4; D gene uncertain. Germline lookup yields CDR1 MGHDK and CDR2 SYGVNS. V was clipped by 5 bases and J by 8 bases, with 15 bases between them. This CDR3 is built from 14 residues. The CDR3 loop is CASSRTATGEKLFF. DNA of the CDR3: TGTGCCAGCAGTCGGACGGCGACGGGGGAAAAACTGTTTTTT. Full variable domain (outside the CDR3, taken from reference TRBV25-1 and TRBJ1-4): EADIYQTPRYLVIGTGKKITLECSQTMGHDKMYWYQQDPGMELHLIHYSYGVNSTEKGDLSSESTVSRIRTEHFPLTLESARPSHTSQYLCASSRTATGEKLFFGSGTQLSVL.

The J gene is TRBJ2-3, the V gene TRBV9, with 11 bases fitting TRBD2. Germline CDR1 is SGDLS and CDR2 is YYNGEE. This CDR3 spans 16 amino acids. V lost 3 bases and J lost 6; bases outside the gene matches: 9. The CDR3 DNA reads TGTGCCAGCAGCGGGGGACTAGCGGATGAACAGGATACGCAGTATTTT. Protein product: CASSGGLADEQDTQYF.

DNA of the CDR3: TGTGCCAGCTCACCGCAGGGGGCGATGAACACCGGGGAGCTGTTTTTT. Protein product: CASSPQGAMNTGELFF. The chain recombines TRBV18 with TRBJ2-2, with 8 bases lining up with TRBD1. Trimming removed 3 bases from V and 1 base from J; junction bases left unmatched: 4. Germline V gives CDR1 KGHSH, CDR2 LQKENI. The CDR3 covers 16 residues.

The rearrangement joins TRBV4-1 to TRBJ2-3, with D perhaps matching TRBD2 (5 bases). CDR1 is MGHRA, CDR2 YSYEKL, per germline. This CDR3 is 14 amino acids long. Trimming shortened V by 5 bases and J by 4 bases, and 13 bases separated the two germline ends. The CDR3 reads CASSERSTADTQYF. CDR3 bases: TGCGCCAGCAGCGAGCGGAGTACGGCAGATACGCAGTATTTT.

The rearrangement links TRBV5-4 to TRBJ2-5; 11 positions agree with TRBD2. CDR1 and CDR2 (germline): SGHNT, YYREEE (reference sequence). The CDR3 has 14 residues. V dropped 0 bases and J dropped 12; count of bases not matched to a gene: 7. This chain's CDR3 is CASSLVTSGEDKYF. DNA for the CDR3: TGTGCCAGCAGCTTGGTGACTAGCGGGGAGGATAAGTACTTC.

This chain joins TRBV5-1 and TRBJ2-7; 8 nucleotides align to TRBD2. Looked up from germline, CDR1 is SGHRS and CDR2 is YFSETQ. CDR3 length: 13 amino acids. Trimming cost V 4 bases and J 3 bases; bases outside gene matches: 3. CDR3 in DNA: TGCGCCAGCAGCCACGGGGGGGACTACGAGCAGTACTTC. Amino acid sequence: CASSHGGDYEQYF.

The chain uses TRBV27 and TRBJ1-1; maybe TRBD1 (6 bases). Germline-derived CDR1 and CDR2 are MNHEY and SMNVEV (reference sequence). V was clipped by 5 bases and J by 1 base, with 14 bases between them. The CDR3 spans 15 residues. The CDR3 nucleotides are TGTGCCAGCAGTCCTAAGGGACACAAGAACACTGAAGCTTTCTTT. Encoded protein: CASSPKGHKNTEAFF.

The chain joins TRBV27 to TRBJ1-1, with D unclear. Looked up from germline, CDR1 is MNHEY and CDR2 is SMNVEV (reference sequence). V was clipped by 0 bases and J by 1 base, with 6 bases between them. The CDR3 extends over 14 amino acids. DNA of the CDR3: TGTGCCAGCAGTTTATCAGACACGAACACTGAAGCTTTCTTT. It is translated as CASSLSDTNTEAFF.

J is TRBJ1-5 and V is TRBV28, with no clear D. The CDR3 sequence is 15 residues long. V was shortened by 8 bases and J by 2 bases, with 16 bases between the two germline ends. The germline gives CDR1 MDHEN, CDR2 SYDVKM. Written as DNA, the CDR3 is TGTGCCAGCGTGACGGGTTTTAGGGGCAATCAGCCCCAGCATTTT. Translation gives CASVTGFRGNQPQHF.

This chain uses TRBV27 with TRBJ2-5, with D possibly matching TRBD1 (5 bases). The CDR3 runs to 14 residues. V lost 6 bases to trimming and J lost 0 bases, with 11 bases between them. CDR1 is MNHEY, CDR2 SMNVEV, per germline (reference sequence). CDR3 protein: CASSPTDNQETQYF. DNA for the CDR3: TGTGCCAGCAGCCCTACGGACAACCAAGAGACCCAGTACTTC.

This chain links TRBV28 with TRBJ1-1, with D possibly TRBD1 on 6 matching bases. V gave up 6 bases and J gave up 4 bases, with 21 bases separating them. This CDR3 contains 16 residues. Germline loops: CDR1 MDHEN, CDR2 SYDVKM. CDR3 region: CASSPRVVAGATEAFF. In nucleotides, the CDR3 is TGTGCCAGCAGCCCCCGGGTGGTGGCAGGGGCCACTGAAGCTTTCTTT.

As DNA, the CDR3 is TGTGCCACCAGCCCAGGAACACATAGCAATCAGCCCCAGCATTTT. It translates to CATSPGTHSNQPQHF. The J gene is TRBJ1-5, the V gene TRBV15; D is undetermined. Per the germline V gene, CDR1 is LNHNV and CDR2 is YYDKDF (reference sequence). The CDR3 consists of 15 residues. Trimming shortened V by 5 bases and J by 0 bases, and 11 bases separated the two germline ends.

This clone was counted once. This rearrangement joins TRBV6-5 to TRBJ2-3; no definite D call. The germline V and J ends were trimmed by 0 bases and 4 bases, with 14 bases remaining between them. Germline V gene sequence: CDR1 MNHEY, CDR2 SVGAGI. This CDR3 comprises 16 residues. CDR3 DNA sequence: TGTGCCAGCAGTTACTCTCCCCCATCATACTCAGATACGCAGTATTTT. Amino acid sequence: CASSYSPPSYSDTQYF.

Regarding this clone: The same CDR3 is also encoded by other DNA sequences in this sample. The gene calls are TRBV5-6 and TRBJ2-7; D ambiguous. CDR3 length: 12 residues. Deletions cut 0 bases from V and 3 bases from J, with 4 bases between. Germline loops: CDR1 SGHDT, CDR2 YYEEEE. The chain's CDR3 is CASSLGLYEQYF. The CDR3 DNA follows: TGTGCCAGCAGCTTGGGCCTCTACGAGCAGTACTTC.

The chain couples TRBV28 to TRBJ2-5; D is possibly TRBD2 (6 bases). CDR1 and CDR2 (germline): MDHEN, SYDVKM. The CDR3 runs to 15 residues. V dropped 2 bases and J dropped 5 bases, with 15 bases sitting between them. The CDR3 sequence is CASSLRRAGLETQYF. The CDR3 DNA reads TGTGCCAGCAGTTTACGAAGGGCGGGGTTGGAGACCCAGTACTTC.

The chain recombines TRBV15 with TRBJ1-5; a weak D match, TRBD1 (6 bases). The CDR3 is 15 amino acids. Trimming shortened V by 4 bases and J by 4 bases, and 14 bases separated the two germline ends. Germline lookup yields CDR1 LNHNV and CDR2 YYDKDF (reference sequence). CDR3 in amino acids: CATSTRRGTNQPQHF. CDR3 nucleotides: TGTGCCACCAGCACGAGACGGGGGACAAATCAGCCCCAGCATTTT.

This clone was recorded only once. The V call is TRBV28, the J call TRBJ2-2; D may be TRBD1 (6 bases). Germline-derived CDR1 and CDR2 are MDHEN and SYDVKM. V lost 4 bases and J 4 bases, leaving 13 bases between the germline ends. The CDR3 totals 15 residues. CDR3: CASSSPPDSTGELFF. The CDR3 nucleotides are TGTGCCAGCAGTTCCCCTCCGGACAGCACCGGGGAGCTGTTTTTT.

Note on this clone: The sample contains more than one DNA sequence encoding this CDR3. CDR3 in DNA: TGTGCCAGCAGCTCCGACTACGAGCAGTACTTC. It translates to CASSSDYEQYF. The V and J genes are TRBV7-6 and TRBJ2-7; D unresolved. Germline V gives CDR1 SGHVS, CDR2 FNYEAQ. The CDR3 is made up of 11 amino acids. The V end was cut by 4 bases, the J end by 3 bases, with 4 bases between.

The V gene is TRBV9, the J gene TRBJ2-3; D may correspond to TRBD1 or TRBD2 (5 bases each). Trimming pared 4 bases from V and 6 bases from J, leaving 18 bases between. The germline V gene encodes CDR1 SGDLS and CDR2 YYNGEE. This CDR3 is built from 15 residues. The CDR3 is CASSPSGRWTDTQYF. CDR3 in DNA: TGTGCCAGCAGCCCCTCGGGGCGTTGGACGGATACGCAGTATTTT.

The CDR3 region has the DNA TGTGCCAGCAGCTCCACCTCTGGGGCCAACGTCCTGACTTTC. Its translation: CASSSTSGANVLTF. The chain carries TRBV13 and TRBJ2-6; the D is unclear. The V end was cut by 4 bases, the J end by 0 bases, with 4 bases between. The germline V gene encodes CDR1 PRHDT and CDR2 FYEKMQ (reference sequence). The CDR3 contains 14 residues.

This chain joins TRBV2 and TRBJ2-3, with D possibly matching TRBD2 (5 bases). With 10 bases removed from V and 0 bases from J, the gap between germline ends came to 17 bases. The CDR3 totals 15 residues. Germline-derived CDR1 and CDR2 are SNHLY and FYNNEI. The CDR3 reads CAISSGSASTDTQYF. The CDR3, as DNA: TGTGCCATATCCTCGGGGAGCGCTAGCACAGATACGCAGTATTTT.

The V call is TRBV27, the J call TRBJ2-1, with 10 nucleotides matching TRBD1. The germline V gene encodes CDR1 MNHEY and CDR2 SMNVEV (reference sequence). CDR3 size: 17 residues. V lost 2 bases, J lost 6 bases, and 10 bases stayed unmatched. The CDR3 spells CASSLLPGQGLGNEQFF. The CDR3 coding sequence is TGTGCCAGCAGTTTACTACCGGGACAGGGGTTGGGCAATGAGCAGTTCTTC.

The V call is TRBV6-1, the J call TRBJ2-7; 8 bases are a match to TRBD1. The CDR3 has 16 residues. Germline-derived CDR1 and CDR2 are MNHNS and SASEGT. Trimming at V came to 4 bases and at J to 1 base, leaving 9 bases not matched to a gene. The CDR3 reads CASSVLGTGSSYEQYF. CDR3 coding DNA: TGTGCCAGCAGTGTTTTGGGGACAGGTAGTTCCTACGAGCAGTACTTC.

The chain couples TRBV28 to TRBJ1-5; D ambiguous. Trimming shortened V by 6 bases and J by 6 bases, and 12 bases separated the two germline ends. CDR3 length: 13 residues. Germline lookup yields CDR1 MDHEN and CDR2 SYDVKM. CDR3 in DNA: TGTGCCAGCAGACAGATGGGAAGTCAGCCCCAGCATTTT. Residues: CASRQMGSQPQHF.

The gene calls are TRBV4-3 and TRBJ2-1; 9 bases are shared with TRBD2. CDR1 is LGHNA and CDR2 is YSLEER in the germline V gene. The CDR3 spans 17 residues. The ends lost 3 bases at V and 1 base at J; junction bases unmatched: 7. The CDR3 DNA reads TGCGCCAGCAGCCAGGGTAGCGGGAGAGTTTCCTACAATGAGCAGTTCTTC. Translation: CASSQGSGRVSYNEQFF.

The chain joins TRBV29-1 to TRBJ2-7; TRBD1 matches at 7 bases. Germline CDR1 is SQVTM and CDR2 is ANQGSEA. V shed 3 bases and J 2 bases; nucleotides not matched to a gene: 4. The CDR3 has 13 residues. CDR3 in amino acids: CSVETGQAYEQYF. The CDR3 DNA reads as TGCAGCGTTGAGACCGGACAGGCCTACGAGCAGTACTTC.

V gene TRBV18 combines with J gene TRBJ2-7, with 9 nucleotides matching TRBD2. Germline assignment: CDR1 KGHSH and CDR2 LQKENI. The CDR3 extends over 15 amino acids. The trim removed 0 bases at V and 6 bases at J, leaving 6 bases unmatched. This CDR3 is CASSPPGTSPLEQYF. The CDR3 DNA follows: TGTGCCAGCTCACCACCCGGGACTAGCCCCCTCGAGCAGTACTTC.